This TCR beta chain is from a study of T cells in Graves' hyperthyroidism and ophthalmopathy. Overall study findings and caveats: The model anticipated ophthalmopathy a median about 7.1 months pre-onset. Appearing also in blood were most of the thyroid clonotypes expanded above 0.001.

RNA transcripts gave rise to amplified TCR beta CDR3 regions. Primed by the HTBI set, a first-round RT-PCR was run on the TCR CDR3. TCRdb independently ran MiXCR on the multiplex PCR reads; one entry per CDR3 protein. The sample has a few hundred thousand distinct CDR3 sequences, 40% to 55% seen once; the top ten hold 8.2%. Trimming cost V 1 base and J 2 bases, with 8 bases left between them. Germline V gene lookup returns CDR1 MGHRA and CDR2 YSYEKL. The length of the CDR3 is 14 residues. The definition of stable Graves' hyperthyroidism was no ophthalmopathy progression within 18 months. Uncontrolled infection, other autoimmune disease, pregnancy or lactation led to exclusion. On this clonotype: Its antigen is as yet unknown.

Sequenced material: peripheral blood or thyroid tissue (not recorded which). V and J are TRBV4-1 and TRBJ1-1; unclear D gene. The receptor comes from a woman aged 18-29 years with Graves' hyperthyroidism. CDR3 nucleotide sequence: TGCGCCAGCAGCCAAGGGGCCGCCAACACTGAAGCTTTCTTT. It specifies CASSQGAANTEAFF.